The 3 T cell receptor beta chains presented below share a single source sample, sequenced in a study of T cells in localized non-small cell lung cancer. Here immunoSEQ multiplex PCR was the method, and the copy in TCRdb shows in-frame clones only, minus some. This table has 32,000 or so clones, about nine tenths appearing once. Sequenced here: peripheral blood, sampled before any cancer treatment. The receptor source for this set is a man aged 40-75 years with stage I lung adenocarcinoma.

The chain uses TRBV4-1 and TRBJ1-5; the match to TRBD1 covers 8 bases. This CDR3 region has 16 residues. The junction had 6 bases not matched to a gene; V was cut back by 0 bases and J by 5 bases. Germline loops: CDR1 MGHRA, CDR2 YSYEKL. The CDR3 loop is CASSQDPQGVDQPQHF. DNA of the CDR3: TGCGCCAGCAGCCAAGATCCACAGGGGGTCGATCAGCCCCAGCATTTT.

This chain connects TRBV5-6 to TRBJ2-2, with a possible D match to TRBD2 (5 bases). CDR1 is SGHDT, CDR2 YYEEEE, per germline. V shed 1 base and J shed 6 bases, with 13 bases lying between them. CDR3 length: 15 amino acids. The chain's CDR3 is CASSLRGLLAGELFF. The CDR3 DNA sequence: TGTGCCAGCAGCTTGCGAGGGCTTTTAGCCGGGGAGCTGTTTTTT.

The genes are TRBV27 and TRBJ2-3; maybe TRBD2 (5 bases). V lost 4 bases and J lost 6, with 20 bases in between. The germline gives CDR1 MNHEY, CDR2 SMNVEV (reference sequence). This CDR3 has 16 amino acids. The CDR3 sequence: CASSYFDSAGVDTQYF. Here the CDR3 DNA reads TGTGCCAGCAGTTATTTTGACTCGGCGGGCGTGGATACGCAGTATTTT.